A selection of T cell receptor beta chains follows, all from one sample in a study of Tregs in tolerant kidney transplant recipients. Method: immunoSEQ multiplex PCR; TCRdb's copy keeps in-frame clones and lacks some. The repertoire includes roughly 80,000 clones, 85% to 95% of them detected once, and about 0.34% sits in the top ten. Sequences were derived from Tregs from blood, sampled before the transplant. The receptors were sampled from a human donor who received a combined kidney and bone marrow transplant. CDR3s include the opening cysteine and the closing phenylalanine or tryptophan. The D gene is left open where the match is weak. Not all rows give a size; the values are once, few, many and, for expanded clones, a class.

v_call	clone_size	d_call	j_call	cdr3_aa	cdr3_nt
TRBV7-7	NA	NA	TRBJ2-3	CASSRLGSSADTQYF	TGTGCTAGCAGCCGCCTCGGGAGTAGTGCAGATACGCAGTATTTT
TRBV5-1	NA	TRBD2	TRBJ2-1	CASRTGLADYNEQFF	TGCGCCAGCCGCACGGGACTAGCGGATTACAATGAGCAGTTCTTC
TRBV29-1	NA	NA	TRBJ1-3	CSAAQEAFSGNTIYF	TGCAGCGCAGCACAGGAGGCGTTCTCTGGAAACACCATATATTTT
TRBV18	NA	NA	TRBJ2-2	CASSPRAGKVNTGELFF	TGTGCCAGCTCACCACGGGCAGGGAAAGTGAACACCGGGGAGCTGTTTTTT
TRBV18	NA	TRBD2	TRBJ2-1	CASSPPIFLAGEYNEQFF	TGTGCCAGCTCACCACCGATTTTCCTAGCGGGAGAATACAATGAGCAGTTCTTC
TRBV19	NA	TRBD1	TRBJ2-1	CASSVPGQPHNEQFF	TGTGCCAGTAGTGTTCCGGGACAGCCTCACAATGAGCAGTTCTTC
TRBV30	NA	NA	TRBJ1-1	CAWSRPPGEAFF	TGTGCCTGGAGTCGGCCCCCTGGGGAAGCTTTCTTT
TRBV6-1	NA	NA	TRBJ1-2	CASSEQFSKAYGYTF	TGTGCCAGCAGTGAACAGTTCAGCAAAGCATATGGCTACACCTTC
TRBV28	once	TRBD1	TRBJ2-7	CASSLFSGTGGFYEQYF	TGTGCCAGCAGTTTATTTTCAGGGACAGGAGGATTCTACGAGCAGTACTTC
TRBV20-1	NA	NA	TRBJ1-2	CSAREHGYTF	TGCAGTGCGCGGGAACATGGCTACACCTTC
TRBV7-2	NA	NA	TRBJ2-7	CASSFSGYYEQYF	TGTGCCAGCAGCTTCTCAGGGTATTACGAGCAGTACTTC
TRBV19	NA	NA	TRBJ1-5	CASSHQGASNQPQHF	TGTGCCAGTAGTCACCAGGGCGCCAGCAATCAGCCCCAGCATTTT
TRBV10-2	NA	NA	TRBJ2-7	CASSESGVNEQYF	TGCGCCAGCAGTGAGTCCGGGGTGAACGAGCAGTACTTC
TRBV6-5	once	NA	TRBJ1-5	CASTLRAVQPQHF	TGTGCCAGCACCCTTCGTGCGGTTCAGCCCCAGCATTTT
TRBV5-1	NA	NA	TRBJ1-1	CASSGPSGTNTEAFF	TGCGCCAGCAGCGGGCCATCAGGGACCAACACTGAAGCTTTCTTT
TRBV11-2	NA	NA	TRBJ2-3	CASSSTGVTQYF	TGTGCCAGCAGCTCCACGGGAGTTACGCAGTATTTT
TRBV28	NA	TRBD2	TRBJ2-7	CASLRSGTSYEQYF	TGTGCCAGCTTAAGAAGCGGGACTTCCTACGAGCAGTACTTC
TRBV6-1	once	TRBD2	TRBJ2-7	CATHPSGRPYEQYF	TGTGCCACCCACCCTAGCGGGAGGCCTTACGAGCAGTACTTC